This passage covers 7 T cell receptor beta chains from one sample sequenced in a study of T cell clonality in common variable immunodeficiency. General study results and limits: Fewer deletions and N-nucleotide insertions were reportedly seen in common variable immunodeficiency TCR beta sequences.

Assay: immunoSEQ multiplex PCR; the TCRdb copy retains only in-frame clones and omits some. The sample contains over 30,000 clones, none of them singletons. These TCRs' antigens remain unknown. The sequencing input was peripheral blood mononuclear cells. The receptors derive from a human donor with common variable immunodeficiency.

Points on this clone: The read stops 3 residues short of the end of the CDR3; the missing end is completed from the germline J gene. The V and J genes are TRBV2 and TRBJ1-5; no definite D call. The CDR3 extends over 14 amino acids. Germline lookup yields CDR1 SNHLY and CDR2 FYNNEI. Trimming took 3 bases from V and 8 from J, leaving 14 bases between them. The covered CDR3 bases are TGTGCCAGCAGTGATGAGGGCCCGGGGAAGCCC. It translates to CASSDEGPGKP. The whole CDR3 sequence reads CASSDEGPGKPQHF.

This clone was observed a handful of times. The CDR3 loop reads CASSWTEPPYEQYF. CDR3 DNA (partial): TGTGCCAGCAGCTGGACAGAGCCTCCCTACGAG. The chain is built from TRBV7-8 and TRBJ2-7; possible D gene TRBD1, 6 bases. The CDR3 end lies 3 residues beyond the end of the read and is filled in from the germline J gene. CDR3 size: 14 residues. The germline gives CDR1 SGHVS, CDR2 FQNEAQ. V was cut by 4 bases and J by 2 bases, with 12 bases left in between.

For this clone: The read halts 3 residues ahead of the CDR3 end, with the missing end drawn from the germline J gene. This chain connects TRBV7-2 to TRBJ1-1, with 7 bases that match TRBD1. The V and J ends lost 4 bases and 3 bases, in that order; junction bases with no gene match: 5. This CDR3 has 14 residues. Per germline, CDR1 SGHTA and CDR2 FQGNSA. The CDR3 protein is CASSSRQGDTEAFF. CDR3 DNA, as far as it was read: TGTGCCAGCAGCTCTCGACAGGGTGACACTGAA. The whole variable domain, remainder taken from reference TRBV7-2 and TRBJ1-1, is GAGVSQSPSNKVTEKGKDVELRCDPISGHTALYWYRQSLGQGLEFLIYFQGNSAPDKSGLPSDRFSAERTGGSVSTLTIQRTQQEDSAVYLCASSSRQGDTEAFFGQGTRLTVV.

The table lists this clone with a few counts. The CDR3 end is not reached by the read, which stops 3 residues before it; the germline J gene fills it in. The chain couples TRBV7-6 to TRBJ1-1; 9 nucleotides line up with TRBD1. Germline V gene lookup returns CDR1 SGHVS and CDR2 FNYEAQ. The CDR3 runs to 15 residues. V shed 5 bases and J 0 bases; nucleotides not matched to a gene: 4. Partial CDR3 DNA: TGTGCCAGCAGCCGGGACAGGGCTATGAACACTGAA. Translating it yields CASSRDRAMNTE. In full, the CDR3 reads CASSRDRAMNTEAFF.

In its sample, this clone was seen a few times. The read finishes 3 residues shy of the CDR3 end, and the germline J gene is used to complete it. The V and J genes are TRBV2 and TRBJ2-7; tentatively, D is TRBD1 (6 bases). This CDR3 comprises 15 residues. Germline V gives CDR1 SNHLY, CDR2 FYNNEI. V was shortened by 3 bases and J by 4 bases, with 16 bases between the two germline ends. CDR3 region: CASSETGLGVYEQYF. CDR3 DNA (partial): TGTGCCAGCAGTGAGACAGGACTCGGGGTATACGAG.

Regarding this clone: The read halts 3 residues ahead of the CDR3 end, with the missing end drawn from the germline J gene. This chain uses TRBV30 with TRBJ1-5; 8 bases are shared with TRBD1. The CDR3 has 16 amino acids. The ends lost 2 bases at V and 7 bases at J; junction bases unmatched: 13. CDR1 is GTSNPN and CDR2 is SVGIG in the germline V gene (reference sequence). The CDR3 loop is CAWSPPRQGARQPQHF. CDR3 DNA (partial): TGTGCCTGGAGTCCCCCTCGCCAGGGGGCACGGCAGCCC.

This clone was observed a few times. The CDR3 end lies 3 residues beyond the end of the read and is filled in from the germline J gene. The genes are TRBV7-9 and TRBJ2-7; a weak D match, TRBD1 (6 bases). The V and J ends lost 1 base and 4 bases respectively, with 14 bases between them. This CDR3 spans 15 amino acids. CDR1 and CDR2 from the germline V gene are SEHNR and FQNEAQ (reference sequence). Incomplete CDR3 DNA: TGTGCCAGCAGCTTAGACGGCAGGGGATTTTACGAG. Translating it yields CASSLDGRGFYE. The complete CDR3 sequence is CASSLDGRGFYEQYF.